The 15 T cell receptor beta chains presented below share a single source sample, sequenced in a study of radiotherapy plus CTLA-4 blockade in lung cancer. Measured with immunoSEQ multiplex PCR; TCRdb has only the in-frame clones, and not every one. There are around 63,000 clones in the sample; about 72% occur only once, and roughly 15% lies in the top ten. Sequenced here: peripheral blood, sampled from a patient treated with radiotherapy plus ipilimumab. The receptors were sampled from a human donor with non-small cell lung cancer whose response to radiotherapy plus ipilimumab could not be evaluated. Some clones in this sample may be carry-over from other donors' samples.

This chain joins TRBV7-9 and TRBJ2-5; 9 bases are shared with TRBD1. The closer fit of TRBJ2-7 to the DNA end suggests the J call may be wrong. Germline CDR1 reads SEHNR; CDR2 reads FQNEAQ (reference sequence). The CDR3 extends over 14 amino acids. The CDR3 protein is CASSANRGRDEQYF. The DNA for the CDR3 is TGTGCCAGCAGCGCCAACAGGGGGCGGGACGAGCAGTACTTC.

This chain's CDR3 is CASSEINRVEAFF. The CDR3 nucleotides are TGTGCCAGCAGTGAGATTAACAGAGTTGAAGCTTTCTTT. The chain couples TRBV2 to TRBJ1-1; D not certain. The V gene's germline CDR1 is SNHLY and CDR2 FYNNEI. V gave up 3 bases and J gave up 7 bases, with 12 bases separating them. CDR3 length: 13 amino acids.

The J gene is TRBJ1-5, the V gene TRBV28; D is ambiguous. V dropped 7 bases and J dropped 4 bases, with 17 bases sitting between them. CDR1 MDHEN and CDR2 SYDVKM come from the germline V gene. This CDR3 is built from 15 residues. CDR3 DNA sequence: TGTGCCAGCACCTCCGGTAGGGCGGGAAATCAGCCCCAGCATTTT. It translates to CASTSGRAGNQPQHF.

The chain couples TRBV29-1 to TRBJ1-4, with D perhaps matching TRBD1 (5 bases). CDR3 length equals 12 residues. With 7 bases removed from V and 8 bases from J, the gap between germline ends came to 14 bases. The germline V gene encodes CDR1 SQVTM and CDR2 ANQGSEA. CDR3 loop: CSAQWQGEKLFF. In nucleotides, the CDR3 is TGCAGCGCTCAATGGCAGGGCGAAAAACTGTTTTTT.

The chain recombines TRBV11-2 with TRBJ2-2; the match to TRBD1 covers 12 bases. Germline loops: CDR1 SGHAT, CDR2 FQNNGV. CDR3 length equals 17 residues. With V trimmed by 1 base and J by 3 bases, 3 bases remained unmatched. CDR3 sequence: CASSLGDRGRDTGELFF. DNA of the CDR3: TGTGCCAGCAGCTTAGGGGACAGGGGGCGTGACACCGGGGAGCTGTTTTTT. The full variable domain, rest sourced from reference TRBV11-2 and TRBJ2-2, is EAGVAQSPRYKIIEKRQSVAFWCNPISGHATLYWYQQILGQGPKLLIQFQNNGVVDDSQLPKDRFSAERLKGVDSTLKIQPAKLEDSAVYLCASSLGDRGRDTGELFFGEGSRLTVL.

V usage is TRBV11-2 and J usage is TRBJ2-3; D perhaps matches TRBD2 (7 bases). The ends were cut back, 1 base at V and 2 bases at J, with 13 bases in the middle. Per the germline V gene, CDR1 is SGHAT and CDR2 is FQNNGV. There are 16 residues in the CDR3. In nucleotides, the CDR3 is TGTGCCAGCAGCTTAGCTGGGGGGGGCCCCACAGATACGCAGTATTTT. Its translation: CASSLAGGGPTDTQYF.

J is TRBJ1-3 and V is TRBV5-6; D remains ambiguous. The CDR3 is 12 amino acids. CDR1 and CDR2 (germline): SGHDT, YYEEEE. V gave up 5 bases and J gave up 0 bases, with 3 bases separating them. DNA of the CDR3: TGTGCCAGCAGGAGCTCTGGAAACACCATATATTTT. Its translation is CASRSSGNTIYF.

The chain uses TRBV6-1 and TRBJ1-5, with TRBD1 matching 9 bases. Germline V gene lookup returns CDR1 MNHNS and CDR2 SASEGT. This CDR3 contains 15 residues. V lost 6 bases and J lost 5; bases outside the gene matches: 8. CDR3 nucleotide sequence: TGTGCCAGCAGCCCCGGGACAGGGTTTGATCAGCCCCAGCATTTT. This codes for CASSPGTGFDQPQHF.

V is TRBV7-2 and J is TRBJ1-5; D is unclear. This CDR3 comprises 14 residues. The V end was cut by 5 bases, the J end by 0 bases, with 8 bases between. Per germline, CDR1 SGHTA and CDR2 FQGNSA. CDR3 loop: CASSPLNSNQPQHF. DNA for the CDR3: TGTGCCAGCAGCCCCCTTAATAGCAATCAGCCCCAGCATTTT.

V is TRBV7-2 and J is TRBJ2-2, with TRBD2 identical over 13 bases. V was clipped by 5 bases and J by 9 bases; unmatched bases: 6. CDR3 length: 15 residues. Germline V gene sequence: CDR1 SGHTA, CDR2 FQGNSA. The CDR3 nucleotides read TGTGCCAGCAGCCTGGGGACTAGCGGGACGAGGGAGCTGTTTTTT. It encodes CASSLGTSGTRELFF.

The chain has TRBV7-2 and TRBJ2-3; D might be TRBD2 (7 bases). The V end lost 0 bases, the J end lost 2 bases, and 12 bases lay between the germline ends. The CDR3 is 16 residues long. Germline values: CDR1 SGHTA, CDR2 FQGNSA. The CDR3 spells CASSLAGGGPTDTQYF. The CDR3 bases are TGTGCCAGCAGCTTAGCTGGGGGGGGCCCCACAGATACGCAGTATTTT.

The chain employs TRBV9 and TRBJ1-1; 10 bases match TRBD1. Germline loops: CDR1 SGDLS, CDR2 YYNGEE. The junction had 5 bases not matched to a gene; V was cut back by 4 bases and J by 5 bases. The CDR3 totals 14 residues. The CDR3 DNA reads TGTGCCAGCAGCTTCCTGGACAGGGGGACTGAAGCTTTCTTT. Translating it yields CASSFLDRGTEAFF.

The chain recombines TRBV5-1 with TRBJ1-1; tentative D call: TRBD1 (5 bases). The CDR3 contains 13 residues. The V end lost 2 bases, the J end lost 1 base, and 6 bases lay between the germline ends. Germline-derived CDR1 and CDR2 are SGHRS and YFSETQ. The CDR3 coding sequence is TGCGCCAGCAGCTTCAGGGAGAACACTGAAGCTTTCTTT. Translating it yields CASSFRENTEAFF.

The chain couples TRBV5-4 to TRBJ2-2; 12 bases fit TRBD2. J gave up 1 base and V 1 base, and 2 bases lay outside the gene matches. The CDR3 length is 17 residues. The germline CDR1 and CDR2 sequences are SGHNT and YYREEE (reference sequence). The CDR3 protein is CASSLPSGGVNTGELFF. The CDR3 DNA reads TGTGCCAGCAGCTTGCCTAGCGGGGGGGTGAACACCGGGGAGCTGTTTTTT.

The V call is TRBV29-1, the J call TRBJ1-1; TRBD1 matches 7 bases. Germline CDR1 SQVTM, CDR2 ANQGSEA. Trimming removed 7 bases from V and 1 base from J; junction bases left unmatched: 9. The CDR3 loop spans 14 amino acids. CDR3 sequence (DNA): TGCAGCGCCCGGGACAGCTCTGGGAACACTGAAGCTTTCTTT. This translates into CSARDSSGNTEAFF.